What follows are 31 T cell receptor beta chains derived from one specimen sequenced in a study of immune cell composition in non-small cell lung cancer. The table came from immunoSEQ multiplex PCR; TCRdb's copy has only in-frame clones and leaves some out. The sample has about 10,000 clones, approximately 74% seen once. Sequencing was carried out using lung tumor tissue. The source of these receptors is a human donor with non-small cell lung cancer.

The chain uses TRBV2 and TRBJ2-5; TRBD2 might be the D (7 bases). Trimming took 4 bases from V and 3 from J, leaving 15 bases between them. This CDR3 spans 15 amino acids. Germline V gives CDR1 SNHLY, CDR2 FYNNEI. The CDR3 is CASSVRGGYEETQYF. As DNA, the CDR3 is TGTGCCAGCAGTGTGAGGGGGGGCTATGAAGAGACCCAGTACTTC.

This clone came up a few times. The chain combines TRBV5-1 with TRBJ2-2, with D possibly TRBD2 on 6 matching bases. The CDR3 runs to 14 residues. Germline CDR1 SGHRS, CDR2 YFSETQ. The ends were cut back, 10 bases at V and 5 bases at J, with 18 bases in the middle. CDR3 DNA: TGCGCCGGAAGCATGGGCCGGGGGACCGGGGAGCTGTTTTTT. Translated, it gives CAGSMGRGTGELFF.

CDR3 loop: CASSPYLNTEAFF. Written as DNA, the CDR3 is TGTGCCAGCAGCCCGTATTTGAACACTGAAGCTTTCTTT. The V call is TRBV11-1, the J call TRBJ1-1; D not resolved. CDR1 is SGHAT, CDR2 FQDESV, per germline (reference sequence). Trimming cost V 5 bases and J 0 bases, with 7 bases left between them. The CDR3 consists of 13 residues.

By its share, this clone is medium-sized. This chain links TRBV2 with TRBJ1-2; 7 nucleotides line up with TRBD1. The CDR3 consists of 17 residues. V was pared by 8 bases and J by 7 bases, with 22 bases of the junction left unmatched. In germline, CDR1 is SNHLY, CDR2 FYNNEI. CDR3 residues: CASLRTQGVDVGGGYTF. In nucleotides, the CDR3 is TGTGCCAGCCTCAGGACTCAGGGGGTGGATGTCGGAGGTGGCTACACCTTC.

The CDR3 loop reads CASSSRGEYYNEQFF. The CDR3 region has the DNA TGTGCCAGCAGTTCGCGGGGGGAGTACTACAATGAGCAGTTCTTC. The chain combines TRBV6-5 with TRBJ2-1, with 8 bases that match TRBD2. Germline assignment: CDR1 MNHEY and CDR2 SVGAGI. With 4 bases clipped from V and 3 bases from J, the junction kept 5 bases outside the gene matches. CDR3 length: 15 residues.

This clone was seen more than once but under ten times. Written as DNA, the CDR3 is TGTGCCAGCAGCAAGAGAGGGAGCTCCTATAATTCACCCCTCCACTTT. It encodes CASSKRGSSYNSPLHF. The V and J genes are TRBV5-5 and TRBJ1-6; D gene ambiguous. The CDR3 spans 16 residues. Germline V lookup: CDR1 SGHKS, CDR2 YYEKEE (reference sequence). V lost 4 bases, J lost 0 bases, and 11 bases lay in between.

This clone came up a few times. The rearrangement joins TRBV5-1 to TRBJ2-3; unclear D gene. There are 12 residues in the CDR3. Germline V gene sequence: CDR1 SGHRS, CDR2 YFSETQ. V was trimmed by 1 base and J by 2 bases, leaving 2 bases between them. CDR3 amino acids: CASSLNTDTQYF. The CDR3 DNA reads as TGCGCCAGCAGCTTGAACACAGATACGCAGTATTTT.

The CDR3 nucleotides are TGTGCCAGCAGCTTAAGCGGGGGGCCCACCGTCTATGGCTACACCTTC. Protein: CASSLSGGPTVYGYTF. This chain links TRBV5-4 with TRBJ1-2, with D perhaps TRBD1 (6 bases). Germline lookup yields CDR1 SGHNT and CDR2 YYREEE (reference sequence). The CDR3 has 16 residues. V was pared by 2 bases and J by 4 bases, with 18 bases between.

The J gene is TRBJ2-3, the V gene TRBV11-1; D is ambiguous. CDR3 length: 13 residues. The germline V gene encodes CDR1 SGHAT and CDR2 FQDESV (reference sequence). The V and J ends lost 3 bases and 4 bases respectively, with 8 bases between them. CDR3 region: CASSFQVPDTQYF. The CDR3 nucleotides read TGTGCCAGCAGCTTCCAGGTTCCAGATACGCAGTATTTT.

The gene calls are TRBV4-1 and TRBJ2-7; D not certain. The CDR3 extends over 13 amino acids. Between the trimmed V and J ends, which lost 1 base and 3 bases, there was a span of 7 bases. Germline CDR1 reads MGHRA; CDR2 reads YSYEKL. The CDR3 nucleotides read TGCGCCAGCAGCCAAGCCCCGGGCTACGAGCAGTACTTC. Translated: CASSQAPGYEQYF.

This clone was recorded only once. V usage is TRBV5-6 and J usage is TRBJ2-1, with a weak D call TRBD1 (5 bases). Germline loops: CDR1 SGHDT, CDR2 YYEEEE. V shed 4 bases and J shed 4 bases, with 18 bases lying between them. The CDR3 has 16 amino acids. In DNA form, the CDR3 reads TGTGCCAGCAGCCGCCCCGCGGCAAAGGGGTACAATGAGCAGTTCTTC. Encoded protein: CASSRPAAKGYNEQFF.

The gene calls are TRBV7-2 and TRBJ1-1; D may be TRBD1 (5 bases). The V end lost 2 bases, the J end lost 4 bases, and 26 bases lay between the germline ends. The CDR3 spans 19 residues. CDR1 and CDR2 (germline): SGHTA, FQGNSA. Here the CDR3 reads CASSLYPGGSWGYSTEAFF. The DNA for the CDR3 is TGTGCCAGCAGCTTATACCCGGGGGGGTCTTGGGGGTATAGCACTGAAGCTTTCTTT.

The gene calls are TRBV7-2 and TRBJ1-2; D not resolved. V was clipped by 2 bases and J by 10 bases, with 11 bases between them. Germline CDR1 and CDR2: SGHTA and FQGNSA. This CDR3 is 12 amino acids long. CDR3 loop: CASSLRHAHYTF. CDR3 DNA: TGTGCCAGCAGCTTAAGGCATGCCCACTACACCTTC.

The chain combines TRBV19 with TRBJ1-5; 9 nucleotides match TRBD1. CDR1 and CDR2 (germline): LNHDA, SQIVND (reference sequence). Germline trimming cut 4 bases from V and 2 bases from J; bases unmatched to any gene: 6. CDR3 length equals 16 residues. The CDR3, as DNA: TGTGCCAGTAGTACCACACAGGGGGCGGGCAATCAGCCCCAGCATTTT. It encodes CASSTTQGAGNQPQHF. The complete variable domain, with remaining parts taken from reference TRBV19 and TRBJ1-5, reads DGGITQSPKYLFRKEGQNVTLSCEQNLNHDAMYWYRQDPGQGLRLIYYSQIVNDFQKGDIAEGYSVSREKKESFPLTVTSAQKNPTAFYLCASSTTQGAGNQPQHFGDGTRLSIL.

This chain's CDR3 is CASSEVWTSGGNTQYF. The CDR3 bases are TGTGCCAGCAGTGAAGTTTGGACTAGCGGGGGAAATACGCAGTATTTT. This chain links TRBV6-1 with TRBJ2-3; TRBD2 agrees at 13 bases. This CDR3 is built from 16 residues. Germline lookup yields CDR1 MNHNS and CDR2 SASEGT. Trimming cost V 1 base and J 7 bases; bases outside gene matches: 5.

This rearrangement joins TRBV18 to TRBJ2-5; the D gene is possibly TRBD2 (5 bases). This CDR3 region has 13 residues. The V end lost 3 bases, the J end lost 10 bases, and 15 bases lay between the germline ends. CDR1 and CDR2 from the germline V gene are KGHSH and LQKENI. DNA of the CDR3: TGTGCCAGCTCACCCCGCCCAGGAGGTATCCAGTACTTC. Protein product: CASSPRPGGIQYF.

This clone is termed large. V and J are TRBV7-9 and TRBJ1-3; no firm D call. Per the germline V gene, CDR1 is SEHNR and CDR2 is FQNEAQ (reference sequence). The V end lost 5 bases, the J end lost 7 bases, and 15 bases lay between the germline ends. The CDR3 has 14 amino acids. CDR3 sequence: CASSPLTGRNTIYF. CDR3 in DNA: TGTGCCAGCAGCCCCCTAACCGGTCGGAACACCATATATTTT.

The gene calls are TRBV15 and TRBJ2-1; 8 nucleotides agree with TRBD2. This CDR3 has 17 residues. CDR1 is LNHNV and CDR2 is YYDKDF in the germline V gene (reference sequence). The V and J ends lost 0 bases and 3 bases, in that order; junction bases with no gene match: 7. CDR3 amino acids: CATSRDLVGGGYNEQFF. DNA for the CDR3: TGTGCCACCAGCAGAGATTTGGTCGGGGGGGGCTACAATGAGCAGTTCTTC.

This clone was found once. V is TRBV7-9 and J is TRBJ1-5; TRBD1 is a possible D gene (5 bases). Germline V CDR1 and CDR2: SEHNR, FQNEAQ (reference sequence). The CDR3 has 15 amino acids. Trimming removed 6 bases from V and 6 bases from J, with 18 bases in between. The CDR3 coding sequence is TGTGCCAGCAGGCACGGGAGAGGGGCAGGTCAGCCCCAGCATTTT. Its protein product is CASRHGRGAGQPQHF.

The chain joins TRBV28 to TRBJ1-6, with D maybe TRBD1 (6 bases). Germline V gene data show CDR1 as MDHEN and CDR2 as SYDVKM. The CDR3 spans 16 residues. V shed 4 bases and J shed 7 bases, with 17 bases lying between them. CDR3 sequence reads: CASSYPRGAVNSPLHF. The CDR3, as DNA: TGTGCCAGCAGTTACCCTCGGGGGGCAGTAAATTCACCCCTCCACTTT.

The V and J genes are TRBV5-8 and TRBJ2-7; 8 nucleotides agree with TRBD1. Per germline, CDR1 SGHTS and CDR2 YDEGEE. The junction had 4 bases not matched to a gene; V was cut back by 2 bases and J by 0 bases. The CDR3 length is 15 residues. The CDR3 DNA reads as TGTGCCAGCAGCTTCCTCGGGACAGGCTCCTACGAGCAGTACTTC. Its protein product is CASSFLGTGSYEQYF.

The chain has TRBV28 and TRBJ1-6, with D possibly matching TRBD1 (5 bases). Trimming left V 3 bases short and J 10 bases short, with 25 bases between. The CDR3 sequence is 18 residues long. Looked up from germline, CDR1 is MDHEN and CDR2 is SYDVKM. In DNA form, the CDR3 reads TGTGCCAGCAGTTTGTTCGTTCGGGGACGGGGTGTTCGATCACCCCTCCACTTT. Amino acids: CASSLFVRGRGVRSPLHF.

The V call is TRBV19, the J call TRBJ1-4, with 8 bases matching TRBD1. Germline lookup yields CDR1 LNHDA and CDR2 SQIVND (reference sequence). The junction had 12 bases not matched to a gene; V was cut back by 10 bases and J by 5 bases. This CDR3 is built from 15 residues. The CDR3 protein is CATTGPGQENEKLFF. The CDR3 nucleotides are TGTGCCACAACCGGTCCGGGACAGGAGAATGAAAAACTGTTTTTT.

The chain combines TRBV29-1 with TRBJ2-2; 7 positions agree with TRBD1. Per the germline V gene, CDR1 is SQVTM and CDR2 is ANQGSEA. This CDR3 has 13 amino acids. After removal of 7 bases from V and 0 bases from J, the junction contained 2 bases not matched to a gene. CDR3 loop: CSGGQSNTGELFF. CDR3 in DNA: TGCAGCGGGGGACAGTCGAACACCGGGGAGCTGTTTTTT.

This clone was counted once. This chain uses TRBV21-1 with TRBJ2-7; the tabulated D call, TRBD1, remains unverified against the DNA. TRBV21-1 is a known pseudogene. CDR3 length equals 15 residues. CDR3: CASSNQGQSSYEQYF. The CDR3 DNA is TGTGCCAGCAGCAACCAGGGCCAAAGCTCCTACGAGCAGTACTTC.

The count of this clone is one. V gene TRBV20-1 combines with J gene TRBJ1-1, with D unclear. The germline V and J ends were trimmed by 1 base and 8 bases, with 8 bases remaining between them. CDR1 and CDR2 (germline): DFQATT, SNEGSKA (reference sequence). This CDR3 comprises 11 residues. In DNA form, the CDR3 reads TGCAGTGCTAGAGGTGTAGGGGAAGCTTTCTTT. Protein: CSARGVGEAFF.

The chain is built from TRBV2 and TRBJ1-3, with D unclear. V lost 4 bases to trimming and J lost 10 bases, with 8 bases between them. The germline CDR1 and CDR2 sequences are SNHLY and FYNNEI. The CDR3 sequence is 11 residues long. This chain's CDR3 is CASSARETIYF. CDR3 in DNA: TGTGCCAGCAGTGCGAGGGAAACCATATATTTT.

The V gene is TRBV5-6, the J gene TRBJ2-1; TRBD1 aligns across 8 bases. The CDR3 consists of 17 residues. Germline CDR1 SGHDT, CDR2 YYEEEE. V was clipped by 5 bases and J by 3 bases; unmatched bases: 13. The CDR3 is CASREAGGQYYYNEQFF. The CDR3 coding sequence is TGTGCCAGCAGGGAGGCAGGGGGCCAATATTACTACAATGAGCAGTTCTTC.

V usage is TRBV6-1 and J usage is TRBJ1-1, with 11 bases matching TRBD1. This CDR3 spans 14 amino acids. Germline V gene data show CDR1 as MNHNS and CDR2 as SASEGT. The V segment lost 8 bases and the J segment 11 bases; nucleotides outside the gene matches: 13. The chain's CDR3 is CASEKDRGLALAFF. As DNA, the CDR3 is TGTGCCAGCGAAAAGGACAGGGGGCTAGCGCTCGCTTTCTTT.

This clone was found a few times. V usage is TRBV7-8 and J usage is TRBJ2-3; 7 positions match TRBD2. Germline V gene lookup returns CDR1 SGHVS and CDR2 FQNEAQ. V was clipped by 4 bases and J by 4 bases; unmatched bases: 2. This CDR3 contains 13 residues. CDR3 nucleotides: TGTGCCAGCAGCTCGGGGGGTCCAGATACGCAGTATTTT. It encodes CASSSGGPDTQYF.

The rearrangement joins TRBV7-8 to TRBJ2-7; 7 positions agree with TRBD1. There are 14 residues in the CDR3. Germline V gene data show CDR1 as SGHVS and CDR2 as FQNEAQ. J lost 2 bases, V lost 5 bases, and 6 bases had no gene match. CDR3 nucleotide sequence: TGTGCCAGCAGCATCCAGGGACAGACCTACGAGCAGTACTTC. Its protein product is CASSIQGQTYEQYF. The variable domain in full, completed from reference TRBV7-8 and TRBJ2-7, reads GAGVSQSPRYKVAKRGQDVALRCDPISGHVSLFWYQQALGQGPEFLTYFQNEAQLDKSGLPSDRFFAERPEGSVSTLKIQRTQQEDSAVYLCASSIQGQTYEQYFGPGTRLTVT.